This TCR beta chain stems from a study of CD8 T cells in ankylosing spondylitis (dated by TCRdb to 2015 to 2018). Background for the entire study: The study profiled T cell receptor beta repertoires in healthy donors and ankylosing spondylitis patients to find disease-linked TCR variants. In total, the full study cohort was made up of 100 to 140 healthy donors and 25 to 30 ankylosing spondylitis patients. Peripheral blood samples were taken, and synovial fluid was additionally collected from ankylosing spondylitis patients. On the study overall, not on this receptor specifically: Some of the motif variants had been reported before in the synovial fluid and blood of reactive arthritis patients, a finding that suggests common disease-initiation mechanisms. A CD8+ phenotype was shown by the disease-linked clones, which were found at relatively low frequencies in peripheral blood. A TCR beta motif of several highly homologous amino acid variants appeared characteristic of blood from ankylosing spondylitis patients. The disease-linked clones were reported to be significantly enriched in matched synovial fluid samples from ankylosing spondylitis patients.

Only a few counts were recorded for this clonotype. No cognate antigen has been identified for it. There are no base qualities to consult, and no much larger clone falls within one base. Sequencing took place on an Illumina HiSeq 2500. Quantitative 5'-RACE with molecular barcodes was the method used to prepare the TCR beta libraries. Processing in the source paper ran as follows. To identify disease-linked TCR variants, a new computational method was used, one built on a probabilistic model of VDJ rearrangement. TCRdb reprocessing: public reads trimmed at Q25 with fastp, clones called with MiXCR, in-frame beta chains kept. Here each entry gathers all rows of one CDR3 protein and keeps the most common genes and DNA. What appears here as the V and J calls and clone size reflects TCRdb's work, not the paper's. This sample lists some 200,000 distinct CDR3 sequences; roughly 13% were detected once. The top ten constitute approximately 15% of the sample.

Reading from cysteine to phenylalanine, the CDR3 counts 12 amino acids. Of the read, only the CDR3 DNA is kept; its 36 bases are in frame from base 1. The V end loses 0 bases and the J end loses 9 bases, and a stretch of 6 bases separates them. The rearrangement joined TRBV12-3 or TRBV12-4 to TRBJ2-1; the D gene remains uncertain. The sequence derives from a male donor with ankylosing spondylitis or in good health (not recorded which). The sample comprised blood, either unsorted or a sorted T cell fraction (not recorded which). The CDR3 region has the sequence CASSLAPTEQFF. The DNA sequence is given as TGTGCCAGCAGTTTAGCGCCTACTGAGCAGTTCTTC.